The entry below describes one T cell receptor beta chain. The CDR3 sequence is 16 residues long. Germline CDR1 is LGHNA and CDR2 is YSLEER. V gave up 0 bases and J gave up 1 base, with 11 bases separating them. The entry originates in a study of identical twins. One entry per CDR3 protein, called by TCRdb with MiXCR from the 5' RACE reads. The sample has 650,000 to 750,000 distinct CDR3 sequences, 21% seen once. Each donor was a healthy Caucasian. The same sample was also studied in work on T cells expressing NK-cell markers. That study adds: Sequencing of TCR beta repertoires drew on sorted CD3+CD56+NKG2C+, CD3+CD56+NKG2C- and CD3+CD56-NKG2C+ T cells.

The sample consisted of PBMCs. This TCR was sampled from a woman younger than 35 in good health. The chain joins TRBV4-3 to TRBJ2-3; no clear D. The CDR3 region is CASSQDVWAGTDTQYF. DNA for the CDR3: TGCGCCAGCAGCCAAGACGTGTGGGCGGGCACAGATACGCAGTATTTT.